The TCR beta chain under discussion was sequenced for a study of control samples from healthy donors and cancer patients. The V gene's germline CDR1 is SGHAT and CDR2 FQNNGV. The CDR3 spans 16 residues. Trimming at V came to 3 bases and at J to 9 bases, leaving 14 bases not matched to a gene. Repertoires were generated with immunoSEQ multiplex PCR, while TCRdb's copy carries only in-frame clones and drops some. The table lists around 140,000 clones, roughly 90% of them singletons. The receptor was isolated from a man aged 50 to 59 with head and neck cancer. The chain carries TRBV11-2 and TRBJ2-1; the match to TRBD1 covers 7 bases. Sequenced sample: PBMCs. The CDR3 DNA follows: TGTGCCAGCAGCTTTAATGGACAGGCCTATTCGAGTGAGCAGTTCTTC. Translating gives CASSFNGQAYSSEQFF.